This TCR beta chain was observed in a study of T cells after yellow fever vaccination. Whole-study results and caveats: Secondary responses were weaker yet peaked faster, day 5 versus 15.

The CDR3 runs to 15 residues. The germline V and J ends were trimmed by 3 bases and 0 bases, with 9 bases remaining between them. The germline CDR1 and CDR2 sequences are LGHNT and FRNRAP. Points on this clonotype: Its antigen remains unknown.

TCRdb ran MiXCR on the 5' RACE reads and lists one entry per CDR3 protein. Among around 310,000 distinct CDR3 sequences, 8% to 10% were seen once, and the ten largest hold about a sixth. The source was PBMCs, collected on the day of the first yellow fever vaccination. The chain is built from TRBV12-5 and TRBJ1-3, with D uncertain. This receptor was obtained from a man younger than 30 who received the YFV17D yellow fever vaccine. CDR3 residues: CASGFLLNSGNTIYF. CDR3 DNA: TGTGCTAGTGGTTTTCTTCTTAACTCTGGAAACACCATATATTTT. The variable domain in full, completed from reference TRBV12-5 and TRBJ1-3, reads DARVTQTPRHKVTEMGQEVTMRCQPILGHNTVFWYRQTMMQGLELLAYFRNRAPLDDSGMPKDRFSAEMPDATLATLKIQPSEPRDSAVYFCASGFLLNSGNTIYFGEGSWLTVV.